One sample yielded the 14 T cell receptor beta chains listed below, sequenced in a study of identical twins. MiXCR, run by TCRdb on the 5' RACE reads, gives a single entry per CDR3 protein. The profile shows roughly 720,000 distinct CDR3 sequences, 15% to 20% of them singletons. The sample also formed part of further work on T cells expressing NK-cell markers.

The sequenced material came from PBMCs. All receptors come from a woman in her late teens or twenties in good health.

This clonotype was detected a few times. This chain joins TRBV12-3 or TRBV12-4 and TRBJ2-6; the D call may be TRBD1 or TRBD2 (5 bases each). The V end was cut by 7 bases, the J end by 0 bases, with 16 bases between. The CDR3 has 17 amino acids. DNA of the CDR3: TGTGCCAGCATTGGATTAGGGGAGCTCTCTGGGGCCAACGTCCTGACTTTC. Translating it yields CASIGLGELSGANVLTF.

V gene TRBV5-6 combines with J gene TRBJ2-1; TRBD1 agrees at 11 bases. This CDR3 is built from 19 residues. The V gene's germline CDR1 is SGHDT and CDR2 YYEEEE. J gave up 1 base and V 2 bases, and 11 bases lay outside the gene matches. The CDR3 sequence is CASSFPGTGGIWSYNEQFF. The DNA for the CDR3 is TGTGCCAGCAGCTTTCCCGGGACAGGGGGAATTTGGTCCTACAATGAGCAGTTCTTC.

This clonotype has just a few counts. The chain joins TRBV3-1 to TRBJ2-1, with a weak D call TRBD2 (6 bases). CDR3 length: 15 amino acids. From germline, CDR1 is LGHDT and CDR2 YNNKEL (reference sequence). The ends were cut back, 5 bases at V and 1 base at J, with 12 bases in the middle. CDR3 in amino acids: CASSVRRGSYNEQFF. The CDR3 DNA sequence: TGTGCCAGCAGCGTAAGGAGGGGATCCTACAATGAGCAGTTCTTC.

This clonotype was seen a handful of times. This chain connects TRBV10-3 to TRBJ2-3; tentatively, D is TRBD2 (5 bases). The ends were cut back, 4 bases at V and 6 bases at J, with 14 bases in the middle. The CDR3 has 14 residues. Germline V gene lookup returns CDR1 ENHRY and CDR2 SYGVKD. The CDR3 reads CAISAGKLGDTQYF. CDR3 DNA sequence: TGTGCCATCAGTGCCGGGAAATTAGGCGATACGCAGTATTTT.

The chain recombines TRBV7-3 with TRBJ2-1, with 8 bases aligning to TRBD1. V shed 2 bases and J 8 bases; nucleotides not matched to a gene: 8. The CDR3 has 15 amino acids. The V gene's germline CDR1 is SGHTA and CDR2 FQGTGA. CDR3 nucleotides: TGTGCCAGCAGCTTATGGACAGGGTCACTAGATGAGCAGTTCTTC. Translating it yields CASSLWTGSLDEQFF.

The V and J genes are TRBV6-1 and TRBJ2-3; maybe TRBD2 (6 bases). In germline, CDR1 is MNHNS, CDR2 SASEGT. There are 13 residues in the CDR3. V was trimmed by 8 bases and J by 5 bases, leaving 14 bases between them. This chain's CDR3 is CASRSGDRDTQYF. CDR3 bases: TGTGCCAGCCGGTCGGGGGATAGAGATACGCAGTATTTT.

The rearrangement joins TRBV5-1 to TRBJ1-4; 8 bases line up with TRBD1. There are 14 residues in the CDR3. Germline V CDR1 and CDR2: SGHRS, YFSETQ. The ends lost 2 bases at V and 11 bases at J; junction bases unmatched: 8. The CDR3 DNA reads TGCGCCAGCAGCTTTTCTGACAGGGGCAGGAAACTGTTTTTT. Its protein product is CASSFSDRGRKLFF.

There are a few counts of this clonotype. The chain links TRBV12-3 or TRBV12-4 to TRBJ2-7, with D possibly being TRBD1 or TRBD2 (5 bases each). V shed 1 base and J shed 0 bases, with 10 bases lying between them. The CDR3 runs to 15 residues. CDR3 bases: TGTGCCAGCAGTTTAGGGGGGTATTCCTCCTACGAGCAGTACTTC. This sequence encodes CASSLGGYSSYEQYF.

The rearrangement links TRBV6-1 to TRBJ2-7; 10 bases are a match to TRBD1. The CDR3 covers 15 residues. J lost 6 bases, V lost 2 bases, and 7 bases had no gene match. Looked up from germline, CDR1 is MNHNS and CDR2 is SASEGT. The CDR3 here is CASSEPRTGGIEQYF. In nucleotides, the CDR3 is TGTGCCAGCAGTGAACCAAGGACAGGGGGGATCGAGCAGTACTTC.

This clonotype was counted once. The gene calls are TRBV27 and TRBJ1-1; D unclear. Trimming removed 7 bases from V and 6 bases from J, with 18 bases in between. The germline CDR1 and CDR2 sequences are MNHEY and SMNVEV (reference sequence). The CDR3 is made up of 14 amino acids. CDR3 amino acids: CASNPLSGKAEAFF. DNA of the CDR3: TGTGCCAGCAACCCCCTAAGCGGGAAAGCTGAAGCTTTCTTT.

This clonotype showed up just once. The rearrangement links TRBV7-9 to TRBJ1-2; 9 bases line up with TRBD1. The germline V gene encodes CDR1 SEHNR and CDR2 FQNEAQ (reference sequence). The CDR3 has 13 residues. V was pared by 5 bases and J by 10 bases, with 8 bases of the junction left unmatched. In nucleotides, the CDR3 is TGTGCCAGCAGCCATGTCGGGACAGGGACCTACACCTTC. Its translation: CASSHVGTGTYTF.

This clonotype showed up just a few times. CDR3 residues: CASSLGRLQGNQHF. CDR3 bases: TGTGCCAGCAGCTTAGGACGGCTCCAGGGGAACCAGCATTTT. The gene calls are TRBV7-2 and TRBJ1-5; D is perhaps TRBD1 (6 bases). The CDR3 totals 14 residues. Trimming took off 1 base at V and 12 bases at J, with 16 bases between the two ends. Germline V gene lookup returns CDR1 SGHTA and CDR2 FQGNSA.

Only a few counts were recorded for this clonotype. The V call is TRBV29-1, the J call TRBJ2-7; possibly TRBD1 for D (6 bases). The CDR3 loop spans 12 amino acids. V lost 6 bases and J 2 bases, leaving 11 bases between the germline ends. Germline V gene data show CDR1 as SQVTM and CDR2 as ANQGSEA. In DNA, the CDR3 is TGCAGCGTCCAGACAGGACCCTACGAGCAGTACTTC. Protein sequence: CSVQTGPYEQYF.

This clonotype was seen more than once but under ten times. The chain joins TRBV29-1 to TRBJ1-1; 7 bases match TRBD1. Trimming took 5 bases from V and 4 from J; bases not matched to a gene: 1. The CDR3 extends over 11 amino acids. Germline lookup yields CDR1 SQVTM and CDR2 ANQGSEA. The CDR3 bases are TGCAGCGTTTCAGGGGGCACTGAAGCTTTCTTT. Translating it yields CSVSGGTEAFF.